The present T cell receptor beta chain was sequenced within a study of T cell responses to AZD1222 COVID-19 vaccine. The CDR3 loop spans 16 amino acids. Germline CDR1 is SNHLY and CDR2 is FYNNEI. V gave up 2 bases and J gave up 0 bases, with 11 bases separating them. With regard to this clone: Its specificity is unknown.

The study's findings and limits: Donors skewed white British and female; clonal diversity was possibly underestimated. Baseline serology detected seropositivity in only five or six AZD1222 recipients. Spike-spanning, vaccine-associated CD4 TCRs were dominant at 160-218 and 743-854. Every sample of the repertoires postdated the peak T cell response.

TCRdb keeps only in-frame clones here, not all; method: immunoSEQ multiplex PCR. The table has about 130,000 clones, approximately 90% seen once. The sequence derives from an adult in good health. This chain uses TRBV2 with TRBJ1-3; the D is unclear. The material sequenced was peripheral blood, taken on day 0 of AZD1222 vaccination. DNA of the CDR3: TGTGCCAGCAGTGAATTCGGGGAATACTCTGGAAACACCATATATTTT. It is translated as CASSEFGEYSGNTIYF.